These 17 T cell receptor beta chains came from one sample sequenced in a study of shared clonotypes between healthy human individuals. Data came from immunoSEQ multiplex PCR; TCRdb stores just in-frame clones and leaves some out. This sample carries fewer than 400,000 clones, less than 85% of them seen once, and the ten largest clones take about 9.4%. Sequenced material: memory CD4+ T cells sorted from blood. Subset here: CD45RA-negative fraction. These receptors came from a man aged 25-45 years in good health.

The chain couples TRBV6-5 to TRBJ1-2; D is undetermined. This CDR3 spans 14 amino acids. V lost 7 bases to trimming and J lost 8 bases, with 20 bases between them. CDR1 is MNHEY and CDR2 is SVGAGI in the germline V gene. CDR3 nucleotide sequence: TGTGCCAGCACTGACGGACCTTCCCGCGGGGGCTACACCTTC. Its translation is CASTDGPSRGGYTF.

DNA for the CDR3: TGTGCCAGCAGAACCCCGGGACAGAAGAGCAATCAGCCCCAGCATTTT. Translation: CASRTPGQKSNQPQHF. The genes are TRBV21-1 and TRBJ1-5; TRBD1 is taken as the D call from the table, unchecked against the DNA. TRBV21-1 is described as a pseudogene. The CDR3 length is 16 residues.

The chain carries TRBV5-1 and TRBJ1-1, with 9 positions matching TRBD1. The CDR3 is 14 amino acids. Germline CDR1 SGHRS, CDR2 YFSETQ. V gave up 4 bases and J gave up 7 bases; unmatched junction bases: 8. In DNA, the CDR3 is TGCGCCAGCAGCGGAACAGGGGGCATTGGTGAAGCTTTCTTT. Translated: CASSGTGGIGEAFF.

This clone was detected a few times. The chain couples TRBV7-3 to TRBJ2-1, with a possible D match to TRBD1 (5 bases). This CDR3 contains 14 residues. V dropped 4 bases and J dropped 8 bases, with 15 bases sitting between them. Germline CDR1 SGHTA, CDR2 FQGTGA. The CDR3 DNA is TGTGCCAGCAGCTCCGAGCCAGGGTTGGATGAGCAGTTCTTC. This codes for CASSSEPGLDEQFF.

The V and J genes are TRBV5-1 and TRBJ2-1; D call uncertain. The V end was cut by 0 bases, the J end by 0 bases, with 19 bases between. CDR1 and CDR2 from the germline V gene are SGHRS and YFSETQ. This CDR3 is 19 amino acids long. The CDR3 sequence: CASSLGRWGRNSSYNEQFF. The DNA for the CDR3 is TGCGCCAGCAGCTTGGGAAGGTGGGGTAGAAATAGCTCCTACAATGAGCAGTTCTTC.

CDR3 bases: TGCAGCGTTGAAGATTCATGGTGGAGGGGTGGCTATGGCTACACCTTC. This translates into CSVEDSWWRGGYGYTF. The genes are TRBV29-1 and TRBJ1-2, with D possibly being TRBD1 (5 bases). Trimming took off 0 bases at V and 4 bases at J, with 18 bases between the two ends. The germline V gene has CDR1 SQVTM and CDR2 ANQGSEA. The CDR3 totals 16 residues.

The V gene is TRBV27, the J gene TRBJ2-2; D call uncertain. V was cut by 2 bases and J by 3 bases, with 7 bases left in between. This CDR3 region has 14 residues. Germline CDR1 MNHEY, CDR2 SMNVEV (reference sequence). Here the CDR3 DNA reads TGTGCCAGCAGTTTAGATCTCTACACCGGGGAGCTGTTTTTT. Its protein is CASSLDLYTGELFF.

The CDR3 spells CASSLRSTGQGVNIQYF. The CDR3 DNA sequence: TGCGCCAGCAGCTTGCGGTCGACCGGGCAGGGCGTAAACATTCAGTACTTC. The chain employs TRBV5-1 and TRBJ2-4, with D possibly being TRBD1 (5 bases). Germline CDR1 is SGHRS and CDR2 is YFSETQ. The V gene lost 1 base and the J gene lost 6 bases, with 20 bases spanning the gap. This CDR3 has 17 amino acids.

This clone was counted a few times. Other DNA sequences in the same sample also yield this CDR3. J is TRBJ2-2 and V is TRBV5-1; TRBD1 is a possible D gene (6 bases). Trimming stripped 0 bases from V and 3 bases from J, with 9 bases between. The CDR3 is 15 amino acids. The germline V gene has CDR1 SGHRS and CDR2 YFSETQ. CDR3 sequence: CASSLGGGYTGELFF. CDR3 DNA sequence: TGCGCCAGCAGCTTGGGTGGGGGCTACACCGGGGAGCTGTTTTTT.

This clone was seen a single time. The chain has TRBV7-9 and TRBJ2-3, with 14 positions matching TRBD2. The J segment lost 4 bases and the V segment lost 3 bases, leaving 3 bases of the junction unmatched. Germline lookup yields CDR1 SEHNR and CDR2 FQNEAQ (reference sequence). The CDR3 runs to 16 residues. The CDR3 protein is CASSLGTSGSADTQYF. The CDR3 DNA reads as TGTGCCAGCAGCTTGGGGACTAGCGGGAGTGCAGATACGCAGTATTTT.

This rearrangement joins TRBV18 to TRBJ2-7, with no clear D. Trimming took off 2 bases at V and 3 bases at J, with 11 bases between the two ends. Germline CDR1 is KGHSH and CDR2 is LQKENI. CDR3 length: 14 residues. CDR3 sequence reads: CASSPFLQYYEQYF. Here the CDR3 DNA reads TGTGCCAGCTCACCATTTTTGCAATACTACGAGCAGTACTTC.

V gene TRBV4-1 combines with J gene TRBJ2-3; 7 bases agree with TRBD1. With 5 bases clipped from V and 5 bases from J, the junction kept 13 bases outside the gene matches. The germline gives CDR1 MGHRA, CDR2 YSYEKL. This CDR3 spans 16 amino acids. The CDR3 DNA follows: TGCGCCAGCAGCTCAAAGTCCCAGGGGGTAAGAGATACGCAGTATTTT. This codes for CASSSKSQGVRDTQYF.

This clone showed up many times. V and J are TRBV7-2 and TRBJ1-2; D gene ambiguous. CDR3 size: 13 residues. V was trimmed by 2 bases and J by 1 base, leaving 5 bases between them. Germline CDR1 is SGHTA and CDR2 is FQGNSA. CDR3 in amino acids: CASSLSSNYGYTF. CDR3 bases: TGTGCCAGCAGCTTAAGTAGTAACTATGGCTACACCTTC.

The sample holds a few counts of this clone. The chain carries TRBV27 and TRBJ1-5; TRBD1 agrees at 7 bases. The CDR3 loop spans 15 amino acids. The germline V gene encodes CDR1 MNHEY and CDR2 SMNVEV (reference sequence). V trimming: 3 bases; J trimming: 2 bases; junction bases outside the gene matches: 4. In DNA, the CDR3 is TGTGCCAGCAGTTTGACAGGGAAGGGCAATCAGCCCCAGCATTTT. It encodes CASSLTGKGNQPQHF.

The chain employs TRBV5-4 and TRBJ1-2, with 7 bases fitting TRBD1. The CDR3 covers 13 residues. J was trimmed by 8 bases and V by 0 bases; bases with no gene match: 4. CDR1 and CDR2 (germline): SGHNT, YYREEE (reference sequence). The CDR3 region is CASSLDVQGGYTF. The DNA of the CDR3 is TGTGCCAGCAGCTTGGATGTACAGGGGGGCTACACCTTC.

V gene TRBV28 combines with J gene TRBJ2-7; 9 nucleotides line up with TRBD2. Germline V gives CDR1 MDHEN, CDR2 SYDVKM. CDR3 size: 14 residues. Trimming took 5 bases from V and 3 from J; bases not matched to a gene: 5. CDR3 amino acids: CASSIAGAVYEQYF. The CDR3 DNA reads as TGTGCCAGCAGTATAGCGGGAGCTGTCTACGAGCAGTACTTC. Variable domain in full (rest from reference TRBV28 and TRBJ2-7): DVKVTQSSRYLVKRTGEKVFLECVQDMDHENMFWYRQDPGLGLRLIYFSYDVKMKEKGDIPEGYSVSREKKERFSLILESASTNQTSMYLCASSIAGAVYEQYFGPGTRLTVT.

This chain joins TRBV5-6 and TRBJ1-2; TRBD1 aligns across 8 bases. This CDR3 is 15 amino acids long. Losses at the gene ends were 1 base for V and 6 bases for J; bases not matched to a gene: 8. Germline CDR1 reads SGHDT; CDR2 reads YYEEEE. The CDR3 loop is CASSLLGQGPHGYTF. The CDR3 DNA reads as TGTGCCAGCAGCTTGCTCGGACAGGGACCCCATGGCTACACCTTC. The variable domain in full, completed from reference TRBV5-6 and TRBJ1-2, reads DAGVTQSPTHLIKTRGQQVTLRCSPKSGHDTVSWYQQALGQGPQFIFQYYEEEERQRGNFPDRFSGHQFPNYSSELNVNALLLGDSALYLCASSLLGQGPHGYTFGSGTRLTVV.